The rows below give T cell receptor beta chains drawn from one sample of a study of blood T cells in healthy people across ages. TCRdb independently ran MiXCR on the 5' RACE reads; one entry per CDR3 protein. The sample holds fewer than 2,000,000 distinct CDR3 sequences, roughly a third seen once. Input material: blood. The receptor source for this set is a young woman in good health. CDR3s include the opening cysteine and the closing phenylalanine or tryptophan. Clone size is given for some rows only: seen once, a few or many times, or a class if the clone is expanded.

J: TRBJ2-1
size: few
V: TRBV6-1
CDR3: CATSPRGWDSYNEQFF

J: TRBJ2-1
size: NA
V: TRBV20-1
CDR3: CGARAGLAAYKDYNEQFF

J: TRBJ2-5
size: few
V: TRBV6-5
CDR3: CASRGTGLETQYF

J: TRBJ2-5
size: many
V: TRBV2
CDR3: CASSEERKETQYF

J: TRBJ2-1
size: NA
V: TRBV20-1
CDR3: CSAPPRSGGYEQFF

J: TRBJ2-3
size: NA
V: TRBV7-9
CDR3: CASSPIRGDTQYF

J: TRBJ2-1
size: NA
V: TRBV18
CDR3: CASSTGFVNEQFF

J: TRBJ2-5
size: NA
V: TRBV6-2/TRBV6-3
CDR3: CASSYWGQGALGTGPQETQYF

J: TRBJ2-3
size: few
V: TRBV20-1
CDR3: CSARDFRTGADTQYF

J: TRBJ2-1
size: few
V: TRBV9
CDR3: CASTPDNGGAFYNEQFF

J: TRBJ1-2
size: NA
V: TRBV20-1
CDR3: CSAKTGEEDGGYTF

J: TRBJ2-1
size: few
V: TRBV24-1
CDR3: CATSERRGGPNEQFF

J: TRBJ2-1
size: NA
V: TRBV7-3
CDR3: CASSLNGPSSYNEQFF

J: TRBJ2-7
size: NA
V: TRBV20-1
CDR3: CSARVGMQAYEQYF

J: TRBJ2-7
size: NA
V: TRBV4-1
CDR3: CASSQDGLAGVGSYEQYF

J: TRBJ2-1
size: few
V: TRBV20-1
CDR3: CSARALSGTSGSNEQFF

J: TRBJ2-7
size: few
V: TRBV18
CDR3: CASSQAGTTYEQYF

J: TRBJ2-7
size: few
V: TRBV5-1
CDR3: CASRRRDLSTYEQYF

J: TRBJ2-7
size: many
V: TRBV9
CDR3: CASSVGGGEQYF

J: TRBJ2-7
size: NA
V: TRBV5-6
CDR3: CASSSLQQGDYEQYF

J: TRBJ1-1
size: NA
V: TRBV4-1
CDR3: CASSHRQGTSMNTEAFF

J: TRBJ2-7
size: NA
V: TRBV20-1
CDR3: CSAPRTGKLYEQYF